This T cell receptor beta chain was obtained from a study of cytomegalovirus exposure and HLA in healthy donors. Notes on the study in general: An analysis done earlier found most TCR beta V segments productive about 87% or about 30% of the time. Beyond CMV serostatus, there was no information to go on about immune exposure. A list of around 150 TCR beta chains associated with cytomegalovirus was given.

Primers for the PCR totalled 60 Vbeta and 13 Jbeta. Authors' analysis steps: A later analysis tallied some 84 million unique TCR beta chains, some 10 million of them shared. Profiling relied on immunoSEQ multiplex PCR, and the TCRdb table lists in-frame clones only, not all of them. V and J calls and clone size are given by that table; D and trimming were obtained from the DNA. The sample comprises 200,000 to 300,000 clones, roughly 81% of which are singletons, and about 2% rests with the top ten. For this clone: The antigen remains unidentified.

The CDR3 loop spans 13 amino acids. V shed 6 bases and J shed 2 bases, with 11 bases lying between them. CDR1 is LNHDA and CDR2 is SQIVND in the germline V gene (reference sequence). The sample was PBMCs. This chain connects TRBV19 to TRBJ2-7; D perhaps matches TRBD1 (6 bases). The receptor was isolated from a woman in her forties in good health and CMV-seropositive. As DNA, the CDR3 is TGTGCCAGTAGCCCGGGACAAACCTACGAGCAGTACTTC. It yields the protein CASSPGQTYEQYF. The full variable domain, completed using reference TRBV19 and TRBJ2-7, is DGGITQSPKYLFRKEGQNVTLSCEQNLNHDAMYWYRQDPGQGLRLIYYSQIVNDFQKGDIAEGYSVSREKKESFPLTVTSAQKNPTAFYLCASSPGQTYEQYFGPGTRLTVT.